Sequencing of this T cell receptor (beta chain) was carried out in a study of CD8 T cells in ankylosing spondylitis. Germline values: CDR1 SQVTM, CDR2 ANQGSEA. The germline V and J ends were trimmed by 7 bases and 2 bases, with 8 bases remaining between them. This CDR3 is built from 11 residues. Study outcomes and limitations: Reported data indicate significant enrichment of disease-linked clones within matched ankylosing spondylitis synovial fluid. Characteristic, it appeared, of ankylosing spondylitis blood was a TCR beta motif of several highly homologous variants.

Quantitative barcoded 5'-RACE was used to prepare TCR beta libraries. TCRdb itself ran the 5' RACE reads through MiXCR, one entry per CDR3 protein. Seen here are roughly 470,000 distinct CDR3 sequences, roughly 27% observed once, and the top ten hold about 0.9%. Worth noting for this clonotype: What it recognizes is unknown.

Input material: blood, either unsorted or a sorted T cell fraction (not recorded which). This sequence joins TRBV29-1 and TRBJ1-1; D unresolved. This TCR derives from a male donor with ankylosing spondylitis. CDR3 residues: CSGAANTEAFF. The CDR3, as DNA: TGCAGCGGGGCAGCTAACACTGAAGCTTTCTTT.